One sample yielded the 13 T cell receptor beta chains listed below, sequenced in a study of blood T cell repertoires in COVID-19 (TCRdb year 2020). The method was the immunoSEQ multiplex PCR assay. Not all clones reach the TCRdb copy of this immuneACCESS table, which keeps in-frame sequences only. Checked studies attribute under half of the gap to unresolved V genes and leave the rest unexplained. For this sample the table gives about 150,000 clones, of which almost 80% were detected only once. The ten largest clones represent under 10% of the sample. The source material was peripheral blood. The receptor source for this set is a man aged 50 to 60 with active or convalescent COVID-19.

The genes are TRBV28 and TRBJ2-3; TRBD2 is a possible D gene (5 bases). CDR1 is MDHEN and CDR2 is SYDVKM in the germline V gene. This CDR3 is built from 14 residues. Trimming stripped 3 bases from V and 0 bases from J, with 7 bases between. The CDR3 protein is CASSFAGSTDTQYF. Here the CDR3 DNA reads TGTGCCAGCAGTTTCGCGGGTAGCACAGATACGCAGTATTTT.

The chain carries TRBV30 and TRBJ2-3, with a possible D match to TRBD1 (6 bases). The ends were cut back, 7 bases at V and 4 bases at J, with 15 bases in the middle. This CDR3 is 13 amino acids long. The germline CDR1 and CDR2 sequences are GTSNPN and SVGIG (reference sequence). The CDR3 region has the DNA TGTGCCTCCACAGGGAGTAGGGCAGATACGCAGTATTTT. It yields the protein CASTGSRADTQYF.

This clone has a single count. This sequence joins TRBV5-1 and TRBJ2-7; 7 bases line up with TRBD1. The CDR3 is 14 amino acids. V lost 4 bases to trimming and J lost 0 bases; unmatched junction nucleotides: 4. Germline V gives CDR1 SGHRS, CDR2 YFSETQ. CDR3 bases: TGCGCCAGCAGCATCCGGGACAGCTCCTACGAGCAGTACTTC. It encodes CASSIRDSSYEQYF.

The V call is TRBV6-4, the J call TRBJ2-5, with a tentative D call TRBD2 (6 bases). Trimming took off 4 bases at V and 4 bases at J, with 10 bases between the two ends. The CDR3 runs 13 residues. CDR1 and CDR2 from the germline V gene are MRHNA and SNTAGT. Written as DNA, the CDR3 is TGTGCCAGCAGTGTCGGGAGCGGAGAGACCCAGTACTTC. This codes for CASSVGSGETQYF.

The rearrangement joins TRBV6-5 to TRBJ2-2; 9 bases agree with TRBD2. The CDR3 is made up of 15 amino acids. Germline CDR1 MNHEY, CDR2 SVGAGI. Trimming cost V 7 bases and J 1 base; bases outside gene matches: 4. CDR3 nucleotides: TGTGCCAGCACCCTACTAGCGGGGAACACCGGGGAGCTGTTTTTT. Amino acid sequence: CASTLLAGNTGELFF.

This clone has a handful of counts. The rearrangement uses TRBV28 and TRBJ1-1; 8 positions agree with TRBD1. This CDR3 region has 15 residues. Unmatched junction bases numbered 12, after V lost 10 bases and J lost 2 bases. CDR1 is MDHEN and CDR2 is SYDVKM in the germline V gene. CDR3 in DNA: TGTGCCACCCGCCGACAGGGGCCTATCAACACTGAAGCTTTCTTT. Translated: CATRRQGPINTEAFF.

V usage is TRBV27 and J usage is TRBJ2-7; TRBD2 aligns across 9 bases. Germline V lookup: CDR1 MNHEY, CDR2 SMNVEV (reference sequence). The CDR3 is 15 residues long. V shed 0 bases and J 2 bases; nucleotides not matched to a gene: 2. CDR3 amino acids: CASSLSSGGTYEQYF. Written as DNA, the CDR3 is TGTGCCAGCAGTTTATCTAGCGGGGGAACCTACGAGCAGTACTTC.

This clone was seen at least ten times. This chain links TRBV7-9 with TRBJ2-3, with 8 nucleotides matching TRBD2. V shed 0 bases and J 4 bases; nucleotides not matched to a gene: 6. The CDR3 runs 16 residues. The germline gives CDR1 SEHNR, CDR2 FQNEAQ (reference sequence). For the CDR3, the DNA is TGTGCCAGCAGCTTAGCGCTGGGAGCGGGGGCAGATACGCAGTATTTT. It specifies CASSLALGAGADTQYF.

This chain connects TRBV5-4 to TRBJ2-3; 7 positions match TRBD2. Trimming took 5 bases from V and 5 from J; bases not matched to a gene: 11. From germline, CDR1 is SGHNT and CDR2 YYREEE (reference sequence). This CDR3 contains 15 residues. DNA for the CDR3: TGTGCCAGCAGAGACAGCGGGAAGGGAAGAGATACGCAGTATTTT. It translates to CASRDSGKGRDTQYF.

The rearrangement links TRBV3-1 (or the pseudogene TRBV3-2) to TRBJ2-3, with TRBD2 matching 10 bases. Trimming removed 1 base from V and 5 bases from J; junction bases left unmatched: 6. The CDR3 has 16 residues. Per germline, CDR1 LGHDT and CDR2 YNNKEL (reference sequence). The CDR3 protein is CASSQARLAGEDTQYF. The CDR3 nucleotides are TGTGCCAGCAGCCAAGCCAGGCTAGCGGGAGAAGATACGCAGTATTTT.

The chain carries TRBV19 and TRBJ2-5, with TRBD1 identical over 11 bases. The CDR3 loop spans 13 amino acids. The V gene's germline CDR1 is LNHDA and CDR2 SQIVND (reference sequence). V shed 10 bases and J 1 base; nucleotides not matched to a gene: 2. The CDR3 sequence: CATGTGGQETQYF. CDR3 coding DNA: TGTGCCACGGGGACAGGGGGCCAAGAGACCCAGTACTTC.

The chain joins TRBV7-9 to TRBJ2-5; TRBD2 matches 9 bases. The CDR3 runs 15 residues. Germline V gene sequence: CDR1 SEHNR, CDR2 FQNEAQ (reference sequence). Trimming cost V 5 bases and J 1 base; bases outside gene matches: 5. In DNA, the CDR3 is TGTGCCAGCAGCGCCCGGACTAGCGCCCAAGAGACCCAGTACTTC. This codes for CASSARTSAQETQYF.

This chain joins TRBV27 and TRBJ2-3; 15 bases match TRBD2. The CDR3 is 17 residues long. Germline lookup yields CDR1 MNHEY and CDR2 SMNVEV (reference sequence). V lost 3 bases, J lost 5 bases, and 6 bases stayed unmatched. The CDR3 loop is CASSFGLAGGHGDTQYF. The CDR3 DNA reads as TGTGCCAGCAGTTTCGGACTAGCGGGAGGGCACGGAGATACGCAGTATTTT.